At least ten counts were recorded for the clone carrying this TCR beta chain. Its antigen is still unknown. RNA transcripts served as template for amplifying TCR beta CDR3 sequences. First-round RT-PCR used HTBI primers; second-round multiplex PCR followed. TCRdb processed the multiplex PCR reads anew with MiXCR; each CDR3 protein has one entry. The sample lists around 1,000,000 distinct CDR3 sequences; 35% to 40% were seen once. This record comes from a study of Graves' ophthalmopathy and Graves' hyperthyroidism. Findings and limits, study-wide: Ophthalmopathy and stable hyperthyroidism were discriminated by a 13-signature model, with 87.88% sensitivity and 81.08% specificity. Blood repertoires reportedly contained most expanded thyroid clonotypes above 0.001 frequency.

Trimming removed 7 bases at V and 0 bases at J, with 9 bases between. CDR1 SQVTM and CDR2 ANQGSEA come from the germline V gene. The CDR3 contains 12 residues. Included hyperthyroidism patients were aged 18 to 65 and newly diagnosed (under 2 months' duration). The source material was peripheral blood or thyroid tissue (not recorded which). The chain has TRBV29-1 and TRBJ2-5; D is possibly TRBD1 (6 bases). The source is an adult man with Graves' hyperthyroidism. CDR3 sequence: CSGTGYQETQYF. As DNA, the CDR3 is TGCAGCGGTACAGGGTACCAAGAGACCCAGTACTTC. Full variable domain (outside the CDR3, taken from reference TRBV29-1 and TRBJ2-5): SAVISQKPSRDICQRGTSLTIQCQVDSQVTMMFWYRQQPGQSLTLIATANQGSEATYESGFVIDKFPISRPNLTFSTLTVSNMSPEDSSIYLCSGTGYQETQYFGPGTRLLVL.